This TCR beta chain derives from a study of shared clonotypes between healthy human individuals. The repertoire was sequenced with immunoSEQ multiplex PCR; TCRdb's copy has only in-frame clones and lacks some. The table records 2 million to 2.5 million clones, approximately 96% of them present only once. The CDR3 has 15 amino acids. The germline CDR1 and CDR2 sequences are SEHNR and FQNEAQ (reference sequence). Trimming cost V 2 bases and J 8 bases, with 16 bases left between them. Study outcomes and limitations: Unshared clonotypes carried lower generation probabilities than those common to all four donors.

A remark on this clone: What it binds is not known.

The sequenced material came from naive CD4+ T cells sorted from blood. Described subset: CD45RA+ positively selected. This chain joins TRBV7-9 and TRBJ2-1; D may be TRBD1 (6 bases). The clonotype originates from a man between 18 and 35 years old in good health. CDR3: CASSLTGQGLDEQFF. The DNA of the CDR3 is TGTGCCAGCAGCTTAACGGGGCAGGGGCTGGATGAGCAGTTCTTC.